These 11 T cell receptor beta chains were all obtained from the same sample, sequenced in a study of T-cell memory formation after mild COVID-19 (TCRdb year 2021). Library preparation used 5' RACE. These reads were obtained on an Illumina NovaSeq 6000. The raw public reads went through TCRdb reprocessing: fastp at Q25, MiXCR clone calling, in-frame beta chains kept. CDR3 protein duplicates are merged, each entry listing the most common genes and DNA. This sample comprises more than 450,000 distinct CDR3 sequences, more than 15% of them detected only once. The leading ten clones occupy 9.5% to 15% of the sample. Sample: PBMCs or a T cell subset sorted from them (not recorded which). The source of these receptors is an adult woman who had mild COVID-19 (a few samples of this study predate the infection). The sample titles of this study are shuffled in the database, so cell type and time point are left out; the donor was told from shared clones.

In its sample, this clonotype was seen a few times. This chain uses TRBV4-1 with TRBJ1-1; D is perhaps TRBD1 (5 bases). This CDR3 has 14 amino acids. Looked up from germline, CDR1 is MGHRA and CDR2 is YSYEKL. V was trimmed by 1 base and J by 5 bases, leaving 11 bases between them. The DNA of the CDR3 is TGCGCCAGCAGCCAAGTGGGACCGGGGACTGAAGCTTTCTTT. It specifies CASSQVGPGTEAFF.

In this sample, this clonotype turned up a few times. The rearrangement links TRBV9 to TRBJ2-1, with 10 nucleotides matching TRBD2. CDR3 length: 15 residues. J lost 6 bases, V lost 0 bases, and 3 bases had no gene match. Germline CDR1 and CDR2: SGDLS and YYNGEE. The DNA of the CDR3 is TGTGCCAGCAGCGTAGCTAGCGGGGGTTCCAATGAGCAGTTCTTC. It yields the protein CASSVASGGSNEQFF.

The chain is built from TRBV6-1 and TRBJ1-1; 9 bases are shared with TRBD1. Germline CDR1 and CDR2: MNHNS and SASEGT. V lost 7 bases and J lost 1; bases outside the gene matches: 13. This CDR3 is 17 amino acids long. CDR3 protein: CASNIGTGIVGNTEAFF. The DNA of the CDR3 is TGTGCCAGCAACATAGGGACAGGGATTGTGGGGAACACTGAAGCTTTCTTT.

This clonotype was seen more than once but under ten times. V is TRBV21-1 and J is TRBJ2-1; the tabulated D call, TRBD1, remains unverified against the DNA. TRBV21-1 is a pseudogene. This CDR3 spans 17 amino acids. CDR3 nucleotide sequence: TGTGCCAGCAGCAAAGGGGGACAGGATTACTCCTACAATGAGCAGTTCTTC. This gives the protein CASSKGGQDYSYNEQFF.

Only a few counts were recorded for this clonotype. The rearrangement uses TRBV6-6 and TRBJ1-4; 8 bases line up with TRBD1. V was clipped by 7 bases and J by 5 bases; unmatched bases: 9. Germline V gives CDR1 MNHNY, CDR2 SVGAGI (reference sequence). The CDR3 has 15 amino acids. CDR3 in DNA: TGTGCCAGCAAAGGCCAGGGGGCACTGAATGAAAAACTGTTTTTT. Residues: CASKGQGALNEKLFF.

This clonotype appeared many times. This chain uses TRBV5-1 with TRBJ2-4; D uncertain. Germline V lookup: CDR1 SGHRS, CDR2 YFSETQ. CDR3 length: 14 amino acids. V shed 0 bases and J shed 0 bases, with 4 bases lying between them. This CDR3 reads CASSLALAKNIQYF. The DNA of the CDR3 is TGCGCCAGCAGCTTGGCCTTAGCCAAAAACATTCAGTACTTC.

The J gene is TRBJ1-2, the V gene TRBV9; 7 nucleotides match TRBD1. Germline-derived CDR1 and CDR2 are SGDLS and YYNGEE. V was clipped by 5 bases and J by 7 bases; unmatched bases: 17. The CDR3 consists of 16 residues. This CDR3 is CASRGSLGGDYFGYTF. Here the CDR3 DNA reads TGTGCCAGCAGAGGTAGTTTAGGGGGCGATTACTTTGGCTACACCTTC.

This clonotype was picked up a small number of times. This sequence joins TRBV5-5 and TRBJ1-2; perhaps TRBD1 as D (5 bases). Trimming stripped 4 bases from V and 2 bases from J, with 12 bases between. CDR3 length: 14 amino acids. The germline V gene has CDR1 SGHKS and CDR2 YYEKEE (reference sequence). CDR3 residues: CASSPRTLNYGYTF. The CDR3 DNA is TGTGCCAGCAGCCCCCGGACATTGAACTATGGCTACACCTTC.

The chain employs TRBV24-1 and TRBJ2-3; D not resolved. CDR1 is KGHDR, CDR2 SFDVKD, per germline. This CDR3 spans 16 amino acids. The V end lost 3 bases, the J end lost 0 bases, and 12 bases lay between the germline ends. CDR3 region: CATSDPHRASTDTQYF. The CDR3, as DNA: TGTGCCACCAGTGATCCCCACCGGGCTAGCACAGATACGCAGTATTTT.

This clonotype came up a few times. The rearrangement uses TRBV6-6 and TRBJ2-1, with 7 bases identical to TRBD2. This CDR3 is 17 amino acids long. The V segment lost 8 bases and the J segment 0 bases; nucleotides outside the gene matches: 13. Germline values: CDR1 MNHNY, CDR2 SVGAGI (reference sequence). Written as DNA, the CDR3 is TGTGCCAGCCTGGGTCGGGGGAGGGAGAGCTCCTACAATGAGCAGTTCTTC. It yields the protein CASLGRGRESSYNEQFF.

In this sample, this clonotype turned up many times. V usage is TRBV4-1 and J usage is TRBJ2-3; D is unclear. Germline V gene sequence: CDR1 MGHRA, CDR2 YSYEKL. The CDR3 sequence is 16 residues long. V was clipped by 1 base and J by 4 bases, with 15 bases between them. The CDR3 sequence: CASSQVNLGFSDTQYF. CDR3 bases: TGCGCCAGCAGCCAAGTTAATCTGGGTTTTTCAGATACGCAGTATTTT.